This T cell receptor beta chain comes out of a study of T cell repertoires in MIS-A myocarditis (dated 2022 in TCRdb). The table lists this clone with a count of one. What antigen it recognizes has not been identified. Base qualities were left out, and no much larger clone turns up one base away. The immunoSEQ bias-controlled multiplex PCR was used to amplify TCRbeta CDR3 regions, which were then sequenced at high throughput. The original pipeline was this. CDR3 sequences were collapsed and filtered by the immunoSEQ vendor pipeline to quantify abundance and frequency of each unique TCRbeta CDR3. CD-HIT clustered dominant CDR3 amino acid sequences with SARS-CoV-2-specific ImmuneCODE TCRbeta sequences at a 90% global sequence identity threshold. A clone was classed as hyperexpanded at a frequency of 0.1 to 1 and as large at a frequency of 0.01 to 0.1. MiXCR was used to confirm CDR3 amino acid sequences and V and J gene assignments of dominant clones. The R stringdist package was used to compute Levenshtein distances between the patient clonotypes and the ImmuneCODE hits. TCRdb re-hosts the immuneACCESS table, in-frame sequences only. Its copies lack some clones; in the studies checked, an unresolved V gene accounts for under half of them, and the cause for the rest is not known. Clone size and V and J calls were adopted from that table, with D and trimming inferred from the DNA. This sample comprises some 12,000 clones, roughly 80% of them detected only once. In total, the top ten clones hold 29% of the sample.

The QIAamp DNA FFPE kit was used to extract genomic DNA from formalin-fixed paraffin-embedded autopsy tissue. The CDR3 sequence holds 15 residues, the cysteine and phenylalanine included. Of the read, only the CDR3 DNA is kept; its 45 bases are in frame from base 1. V is pared back by 2 bases and J by 7 bases, with 17 bases lying between the germline termini. CDR1 is given as MNHNS and CDR2 as SASEGT, both from the germline V gene. Sequenced: right ventricle heart tissue obtained at autopsy. Taken with the paper, the label for cell subset or site translates to: cardiac tissue sample (left or right ventricle, interventricular septum, or pericardium). The sequence was obtained from a man between 18 and 35 years old with fulminant myocarditis from multisystem inflammatory syndrome in adults (MIS-A) after COVID-19. The sequence is built from TRBV6-1 and TRBJ1-2; possibly the D gene is TRBD1, per 6 matching bases. The base sequence is TGTGCCAGCAGTGAACTACAGGGTTTTTGGGGTGGCTACACCTTC. This sequence encodes CASSELQGFWGGYTF.